This T cell receptor beta chain stems from a study of blood T cell repertoires in COVID-19. Study details: The samples span acute and convalescent COVID-19 from the United States, Italy and Spain. T cells, B-cell-depleted T cells, or PBMCs provided the cDNA or gDNA that served as material.

In the original analysis: Nucleated cell number was recorded as an estimate derived from reference gene primer amplification. The data were produced by immunoSEQ multiplex PCR, yet TCRdb's version contains in-frame clones alone and is incomplete. V, J and clone size derive from that table, while D and trimming were established from the DNA sequence. The sample carries about 69,000 clones, about four fifths recorded once. Sequencing input: peripheral blood. The TCR comes from a human donor in a cohort sampled during active COVID-19.

This CDR3 reads CASSLALSGYNEQFF. CDR3 nucleotides: TGTGCCAGCAGCTTAGCGCTGTCAGGCTACAATGAGCAGTTCTTC. V and J are TRBV7-9 and TRBJ2-1; D gene unclear. The V gene lost 0 bases and the J gene lost 3 bases, with 9 bases spanning the gap. The germline CDR1 and CDR2 sequences are SEHNR and FQNEAQ (reference sequence). The CDR3 is made up of 15 amino acids.